A single sample gave rise to the 21 T cell receptor beta chains below, sequenced in a study of glioma-infiltrating T cells after dendritic cell vaccination. The table came from immunoSEQ multiplex PCR; TCRdb's copy has only in-frame clones and leaves some out. There are about 92,000 clones in the sample; approximately 84% occur only once, and 15% to 18% lies in the top ten. The sample was blood, taken before dendritic cell vaccination. The receptor source for this set is a human donor with glioblastoma.

In its sample, this clone was seen a few times. The J gene is TRBJ2-3, the V gene TRBV29-1; a weak D match, TRBD2 (7 bases). The germline V gene encodes CDR1 SQVTM and CDR2 ANQGSEA. The V end lost 6 bases, the J end lost 2 bases, and 15 bases lay between the germline ends. CDR3 length equals 14 residues. The CDR3 DNA is TGCAGCGTGACGGGGGGACAAAACACAGATACGCAGTATTTT. Amino acid sequence: CSVTGGQNTDTQYF.

The CDR3 DNA sequence: TGTGCCAGCAGCTCAACTCCGGGACAGGTCTACAATGAGCAGTTCTTC. This gives the protein CASSSTPGQVYNEQFF. The chain couples TRBV27 to TRBJ2-1; 8 bases are shared with TRBD1. The CDR3 length is 16 residues. With V trimmed by 6 bases and J by 3 bases, 10 bases remained unmatched. Germline CDR1 and CDR2: MNHEY and SMNVEV (reference sequence).

This chain uses TRBV4-3 with TRBJ1-4, with TRBD1 matching 7 bases. The length of the CDR3 is 17 residues. Germline V CDR1 and CDR2: LGHNA, YSLEER. Losses at the gene ends were 1 base for V and 3 bases for J; bases not matched to a gene: 8. This chain's CDR3 is CASSQVLRGVANEKLFF. CDR3 coding DNA: TGCGCCAGCAGCCAAGTTCTCAGGGGGGTAGCTAATGAAAAACTGTTTTTT.

V is TRBV10-2 and J is TRBJ1-1; 8 bases agree with TRBD1. Germline V gene sequence: CDR1 WSHSY, CDR2 SAAADI. CDR3 size: 18 residues. Unmatched junction bases numbered 15, after V lost 5 bases and J lost 1 base. CDR3 in amino acids: CASSLLNKGGTGNTEAFF. CDR3 sequence (DNA): TGCGCCAGCAGTCTATTAAATAAGGGTGGGACAGGGAACACTGAAGCTTTCTTT.

J is TRBJ1-4 and V is TRBV2, with D possibly TRBD1 on 5 matching bases. Germline values: CDR1 SNHLY, CDR2 FYNNEI. The CDR3 contains 15 residues. V shed 8 bases and J shed 7 bases, with 20 bases lying between them. The CDR3 sequence: CASVVQAGPFEKLFF. The DNA of the CDR3 is TGTGCCAGCGTCGTCCAGGCAGGGCCTTTTGAAAAACTGTTTTTT.

V gene TRBV6-5 combines with J gene TRBJ2-3; D is unclear. The length of the CDR3 is 14 residues. CDR1 is MNHEY and CDR2 is SVGAGI in the germline V gene. V was shortened by 2 bases and J by 0 bases, with 6 bases between the two germline ends. In DNA, the CDR3 is TGTGCCAGCAGTTACGTCGGTAGCACAGATACGCAGTATTTT. This sequence encodes CASSYVGSTDTQYF.

This chain links TRBV28 with TRBJ2-7, with 9 bases lining up with TRBD2. The germline CDR1 and CDR2 sequences are MDHEN and SYDVKM. V lost 7 bases, J lost 6 bases, and 16 bases stayed unmatched. There are 16 residues in the CDR3. CDR3 region: CASTISGAGGLGEQYF. In DNA, the CDR3 is TGTGCCAGCACCATCTCCGGGGCGGGAGGGCTTGGCGAGCAGTACTTC.

The chain joins TRBV9 to TRBJ2-3; TRBD2 aligns across 10 bases. Trimming at V came to 0 bases and at J to 4 bases, leaving 2 bases not matched to a gene. The V gene's germline CDR1 is SGDLS and CDR2 YYNGEE. CDR3 size: 15 residues. The chain's CDR3 is CASSVVSGRADTQYF. CDR3 nucleotide sequence: TGTGCCAGCAGCGTAGTAAGCGGGAGGGCAGATACGCAGTATTTT.

V gene TRBV9 combines with J gene TRBJ2-7; 8 bases line up with TRBD1. The CDR3 totals 18 residues. Unmatched junction bases numbered 15, after V lost 3 bases and J lost 1 base. Germline V gives CDR1 SGDLS, CDR2 YYNGEE. The CDR3, as DNA: TGTGCCAGCAGCGCTCCGACAGGGGAGGATTACGGATCCTACGAGCAGTACTTC. Translation: CASSAPTGEDYGSYEQYF.

This clone was seen more than once but under ten times. The chain uses TRBV4-1 and TRBJ1-2; 7 nucleotides agree with TRBD1. With 1 base clipped from V and 0 bases from J, the junction kept 2 bases outside the gene matches. Germline V gene lookup returns CDR1 MGHRA and CDR2 YSYEKL. The CDR3 loop spans 15 amino acids. DNA of the CDR3: TGCGCCAGCAGCCAAGGACAGGGAACTAACTATGGCTACACCTTC. This encodes CASSQGQGTNYGYTF.

V is TRBV9 and J is TRBJ1-1, with 8 bases fitting TRBD1. With V trimmed by 0 bases and J by 1 base, 2 bases remained unmatched. The CDR3 runs 15 residues. Germline-derived CDR1 and CDR2 are SGDLS and YYNGEE. The CDR3 nucleotides are TGTGCCAGCAGCGTAGTTGACAGGGGGAACACTGAAGCTTTCTTT. It specifies CASSVVDRGNTEAFF.

V and J are TRBV7-2 and TRBJ2-7; TRBD2 aligns across 7 bases. After removal of 5 bases from V and 1 base from J, the junction contained 11 bases not matched to a gene. This CDR3 has 16 amino acids. CDR1 SGHTA and CDR2 FQGNSA come from the germline V gene. The CDR3 DNA reads TGTGCCAGCAGCGCCCAGGGAGGGTCAAGTTCCTACGAGCAGTACTTC. This codes for CASSAQGGSSSYEQYF.

V gene TRBV13 combines with J gene TRBJ1-3, with 8 bases lining up with TRBD1. The CDR3 is 18 amino acids. CDR1 is PRHDT, CDR2 FYEKMQ, per germline (reference sequence). Trimming at V came to 6 bases and at J to 2 bases, leaving 15 bases not matched to a gene. The CDR3 protein is CASSSSGTGRTAGNTIYF. CDR3 DNA: TGTGCCAGCAGTTCCTCCGGGACAGGTCGGACTGCTGGAAACACCATATATTTT. The variable domain in full, with the rest retrieved from reference TRBV13 and TRBJ1-3, is AAGVIQSPRHLIKEKRETATLKCYPIPRHDTVYWYQQGPGQDPQFLISFYEKMQSDKGSIPDRFSAQQFSDYHSELNMSSLELGDSALYFCASSSSGTGRTAGNTIYFGEGSWLTVV.

The chain employs TRBV7-3 and TRBJ2-3, with D possibly matching TRBD2 (6 bases). CDR1 and CDR2 from the germline V gene are SGHTA and FQGTGA. This CDR3 has 15 residues. The V end was cut by 2 bases, the J end by 2 bases, with 11 bases between. The CDR3 here is CASSLGGIHTDTQYF. Written as DNA, the CDR3 is TGTGCCAGCAGCTTAGGGGGGATCCACACAGATACGCAGTATTTT.

V and J are TRBV28 and TRBJ2-1, with D tentatively TRBD1 (5 bases). CDR1 is MDHEN and CDR2 is SYDVKM in the germline V gene. The CDR3 length is 12 residues. V was trimmed by 8 bases and J by 4 bases, leaving 9 bases between them. CDR3 amino acids: CASQDKYNEQFF. CDR3 coding DNA: TGTGCCAGCCAGGACAAATACAATGAGCAGTTCTTC.

V and J are TRBV30 and TRBJ2-1, with a possible D match to TRBD1 (6 bases). The V end was cut by 1 base, the J end by 0 bases, with 22 bases between. The CDR3 is 19 amino acids. The germline V gene encodes CDR1 GTSNPN and CDR2 SVGIG (reference sequence). CDR3 sequence: CAWSDTGLRIRSSYNEQFF. The CDR3 DNA is TGTGCCTGGAGTGATACAGGGCTCCGAATTCGTAGCTCCTACAATGAGCAGTTCTTC.

This clone was observed a single time. The V call is TRBV19, the J call TRBJ1-2; D is perhaps TRBD1 (5 bases). Per the germline V gene, CDR1 is LNHDA and CDR2 is SQIVND (reference sequence). V lost 3 bases to trimming and J lost 6 bases, with 14 bases between them. This CDR3 contains 14 residues. This CDR3 reads CASSIKSGPHGYTF. The DNA of the CDR3 is TGTGCCAGTAGTATTAAATCAGGGCCCCATGGCTACACCTTC.

This rearrangement joins TRBV5-6 to TRBJ1-2; unclear D gene. Deletions cut 0 bases from V and 4 bases from J, with 7 bases between. This CDR3 region has 13 residues. CDR1 and CDR2 (germline): SGHDT, YYEEEE. Here the CDR3 reads CASSLDSFYGYTF. CDR3 in DNA: TGTGCCAGCAGCTTGGACAGTTTCTATGGCTACACCTTC.

This rearrangement joins TRBV5-1 to TRBJ1-1, with 8 positions matching TRBD1. The length of the CDR3 is 15 residues. Germline V CDR1 and CDR2: SGHRS, YFSETQ. The J segment lost 3 bases and the V segment lost 6 bases, leaving 10 bases of the junction unmatched. CDR3 loop: CASTNRTGRYTEAFF. The CDR3, as DNA: TGCGCCAGCACAAACAGGACAGGGAGATACACTGAAGCTTTCTTT.

This chain connects TRBV2 to TRBJ2-4, with D uncertain. V lost 3 bases to trimming and J lost 0 bases, with 3 bases between them. Per the germline V gene, CDR1 is SNHLY and CDR2 is FYNNEI. There are 13 residues in the CDR3. The CDR3 here is CASSDLAKNIQYF. Here the CDR3 DNA reads TGTGCCAGCAGTGATCTAGCCAAAAACATTCAGTACTTC.

V and J are TRBV5-4 and TRBJ2-5; 10 bases map to TRBD1. The CDR3 sequence is 15 residues long. Trimming took 3 bases from V and 3 from J; bases not matched to a gene: 5. From germline, CDR1 is SGHNT and CDR2 YYREEE (reference sequence). The CDR3 loop reads CASSSGTGEEETQYF. The DNA for the CDR3 is TGTGCCAGCAGCTCCGGGACAGGGGAGGAAGAGACCCAGTACTTC.